Listed here is a single TCR beta chain. This CDR3 is built from 16 residues. Trimming shortened V by 5 bases and J by 3 bases, and 17 bases separated the two germline ends. CDR1 and CDR2 from the germline V gene are MDHEN and SYDVKM. This sample is part of a study of blood T cell repertoires in COVID-19. Overall study context: Sites across the United States, Italy and Spain contributed samples from acute and convalescent COVID-19. T cells, B-cell-depleted T cells, or PBMCs supplied cDNA or gDNA.

Participant ages covered about 18 to 95 years across approximately 25 US areas. Repertoires were generated with immunoSEQ multiplex PCR, while TCRdb's copy carries only in-frame clones and drops some. The data show some 270,000 clones, around 90% seen once. The chain joins TRBV28 to TRBJ2-4; D is possibly TRBD2 (5 bases). The receptor was derived from a woman in her twenties or thirties with acute COVID-19. The sequencing input was PBMCs or T cells enriched from blood (not recorded which). CDR3 nucleotide sequence: TGTGCCAGCAGTCTGGACCTTGCGGAGGTCAAAAACATTCAGTACTTC. This translates into CASSLDLAEVKNIQYF.